This record concerns one T cell receptor (beta chain) sequence. What it recognizes is unknown. The germline V and J ends were trimmed by 5 bases and 2 bases, with 14 bases remaining between them. The germline gives CDR1 SEHNR, CDR2 FQNEAQ (reference sequence). The CDR3 is 15 amino acids. The PCR contained 60 Vbeta and 13 Jbeta primers. Measured with immunoSEQ multiplex PCR; TCRdb has only the in-frame clones, and not every one. Altogether 50,000 or so clones are present, 81% being singletons, with the ten largest covering 2% to 2.5%. This record comes from a study of cytomegalovirus exposure and HLA in healthy donors. Study-wide findings and caveats: Productive rates of about 90% or about 30% were seen for most TCR beta V segments in an earlier analysis. The authors enumerated 150 to 200 TCR beta chains as linked to cytomegalovirus. A later look showed TCR association rates differing by HLA locus, highest for DRB1 and lowest for HLA-C.

This sequence was found in a boy between 10 and 17 years old in good health and CMV-seropositive. V gene TRBV7-9 combines with J gene TRBJ2-3; D ambiguous. Sequencing was carried out using PBMCs. CDR3 region: CASSPPAQVTDTQYF. The CDR3 bases are TGTGCCAGCAGCCCCCCTGCCCAGGTCACAGATACGCAGTATTTT.